These T cell receptor beta chains were read from a single sample in a study of shared clonotypes between healthy human individuals. The data were produced by immunoSEQ multiplex PCR, yet TCRdb's version contains in-frame clones alone and is incomplete. The sample lists 780,000 or so clones; 72% were seen once. Sequencing was done on a sample of memory CD4+ T cells sorted from blood. These receptors were taken from a woman under 40 in good health. CDR3s include the opening cysteine and the closing phenylalanine or tryptophan. The D gene is left open where the match is weak. Expanded clones get a size class; other rows say once, few or many, or leave the size out.

clone size	V gene	J gene	D gene	CDR3 DNA	CDR3 protein
.	TRBV19	TRBJ1-4	.	TGTGCCAGTAGTATAACTGGGGGTGGTGAAAAACTGTTTTTT	CASSITGGGEKLFF
.	TRBV19	TRBJ2-2	.	TGTGCCAGTAGTATAGATCTATTAACAGGCTTTAACACCGGGGAGCTGTTTTTT	CASSIDLLTGFNTGELFF
.	TRBV4-1	TRBJ2-7	TRBD1	TGCGCCAGCAGTGGCCAAAGAGGGACAGGGAAAGGATACGAGCAGTACTTC	CASSGQRGTGKGYEQYF
.	TRBV28	TRBJ2-7	TRBD2	TGTGCCAGCAGTGCTGGGACTAGCGGGAGTCGGGCCTACGAGCAGTACTTC	CASSAGTSGSRAYEQYF
.	TRBV2	TRBJ2-7	.	TGTGCCAGCACGGGGGAGTCCTACGAGCAGTACTTC	CASTGESYEQYF
.	TRBV18	TRBJ2-5	TRBD1	TGTGCCAGCTCGGCGAGGACAGGCGGGGAGACCCAGTACTTC	CASSARTGGETQYF
few	TRBV19	TRBJ1-1	TRBD1	TGTGCCACCGAGGCGACAGGGGGCTCTGAAGCTTTCTTT	CATEATGGSEAFF
.	TRBV4-2	TRBJ2-7	.	TGTGCCAGCAGCCAAGAGCGCAAGATACCCTACGAGCAGTACTTC	CASSQERKIPYEQYF
.	TRBV28	TRBJ2-1	.	TGTGCCAGCGGCCCCCCGCGGGGGCAGGGCAATGAGCAGTTCTTC	CASGPPRGQGNEQFF
.	TRBV7-9	TRBJ2-7	TRBD2	TGTGCCAGCAGTCCCTCAGCTAGCGGGTTAGATCATCAGTACTTC	CASSPSASGLDHQYF
.	TRBV6-6	TRBJ1-1	.	TGTGCCAGCAGTTCCCTGACAGGTAACACTGAAGCTTTCTTT	CASSSLTGNTEAFF
.	TRBV6-5	TRBJ1-5	.	TGTGCCAGCAGTCCCAGAGGGTTGGGGGAAGGGCCCCAGCATTTT	CASSPRGLGEGPQHF
.	TRBV20-1	TRBJ1-1	.	TGCAGTGCTCTTTGGGGGGCTGAAGCTTTCTTT	CSALWGAEAFF
.	TRBV10-3	TRBJ2-3	TRBD2	TGTGCCATCAGTGACGAGACTAGCGCAGATACGCAGTATTTT	CAISDETSADTQYF
.	TRBV7-9	TRBJ1-2	.	TGTGCCAGCAGCTTCACAAGTAGGGCCAGGAACTATGGCTACACCTTC	CASSFTSRARNYGYTF
few	TRBV5-1	TRBJ2-1	.	TGCGCCAGCAGCTTGGACAGGCCTCGGGGGCAGTTCTTC	CASSLDRPRGQFF
.	TRBV5-6	TRBJ1-2	.	TGTGCCAGCAGCCCCGGGATGAACTATGGCTACACCTTC	CASSPGMNYGYTF
.	TRBV18	TRBJ2-3	.	TGTGCCAGCTCCCCGCCTCGGGGCACAGATACGCAGTATTTT	CASSPPRGTDTQYF
.	TRBV19	TRBJ1-2	TRBD1	TGTGCCAGTAGTATAGTCGGACAGGGGGCTATAGACTATGGCTACACCTTC	CASSIVGQGAIDYGYTF